These 23 T cell receptor beta chains were sequenced from one sample in a study of metastatic and nonmetastatic thyroid tumors. Nobody among the patients had been given any treatment before thyroid surgery. MiXCR reprocessed the PCR reads for TCRdb. This sample carries 70,000 or so clones, around 14% of them seen once, and the ten largest clones take approximately 6.1%. Sequenced input: blood. Receptor source: a male donor with papillary thyroid cancer or a benign thyroid nodule (not recorded which). Some clones in this sample may be carry-over from other donors' samples.

Worth noting for this clone: This may arise from a read error, as a much more abundant clone is one base away. This chain uses TRBV11-1 with TRBJ2-1, with a tentative D call TRBD1 (6 bases). There are 16 residues in the CDR3. V lost 1 base and J 2 bases, leaving 12 bases between the germline ends. Per the germline V gene, CDR1 is SGHAT and CDR2 is FQDESV (reference sequence). The CDR3 nucleotides read TGTGCCAGCAGCTTAGGACAGGCGGTCCCCTACAATGAGCAGTTCTTC. Translated, it gives CASSLGQAVPYNEQFF.

Worth noting for this clone: One end of the junction fails to match germline, which may point to a read error. The V call is TRBV11-2, the J call TRBJ1-5; no clear D gene. CDR1 is SGHAT, CDR2 FQNNGV, per germline. The CDR3 sequence is 18 residues long. CDR3 in amino acids: CARSLLSVPGRGNQPQHF. The CDR3 bases are TGTGCCAGGAGCTTGCTCTCGGTGCCAGGCCGGGGCAATCAGCCCCAGCATTTT.

This chain joins TRBV7-2 and TRBJ2-7, with unresolved D. Between the trimmed V and J ends, which lost 2 bases and 3 bases, there was a span of 11 bases. The germline V gene encodes CDR1 SGHTA and CDR2 FQGNSA. The CDR3 has 14 residues. The CDR3 nucleotides read TGTGCCAGCAGCTTATCTTCCTCCGACTACGAGCAGTACTTC. It codes for CASSLSSSDYEQYF.

This clone came up a few times. The chain links TRBV10-1 to TRBJ2-7; 7 bases align to TRBD2. Germline V gives CDR1 WNHNN, CDR2 SYGVQD (reference sequence). The V and J ends lost 6 bases and 3 bases, in that order; junction bases with no gene match: 11. The CDR3 extends over 15 amino acids. The CDR3 loop reads CASRPGTIGIYEQYV. CDR3 bases: TGCGCCAGCAGACCCGGGACTATCGGGATCTACGAGCAGTACGTC.

This clone was counted at least ten times. The chain employs TRBV20-1 and TRBJ1-5, with 7 positions matching TRBD1. CDR1 is DFQATT, CDR2 SNEGSKA, per germline (reference sequence). V was pared by 5 bases and J by 0 bases, with 7 bases of the junction left unmatched. This CDR3 contains 15 residues. The CDR3 DNA follows: TGCAGTGCTGAGAGACAGGGATTTAGCAATCAGCCCCAGCATTTT. It specifies CSAERQGFSNQPQHF.

This clone showed up many times. The chain combines TRBV27 with TRBJ2-5; D not resolved. V was cut by 0 bases and J by 5 bases, with 16 bases left in between. The length of the CDR3 is 16 residues. Germline V gives CDR1 MNHEY, CDR2 SMNVEV (reference sequence). CDR3 coding DNA: TGTGCCAGCAGTTTATCCCAGCAGCCTATGGAGGAGACCCAGTACTTC. Encoded protein: CASSLSQQPMEETQYF.

This clone appeared many times. This chain uses TRBV6-1 with TRBJ2-2, with TRBD1 identical over 7 bases. The length of the CDR3 is 13 residues. The V and J ends lost 8 bases and 3 bases, in that order; junction bases with no gene match: 3. From germline, CDR1 is MNHNS and CDR2 SASEGT. CDR3 bases: TGTGCCAGCTTAGACAGGGACACCGGGGAGCTGTTTTTT. Protein: CASLDRDTGELFF.

This clone was detected once. CDR3 amino acids: CASSPHTGTNEQFF. In nucleotides, the CDR3 is TGCGCCAGCAGCCCTCATACAGGGACTAATGAGCAGTTCTTC. This chain uses TRBV5-1 with TRBJ2-1; D assignment may be TRBD1 or TRBD2 (6 bases each). Trimming stripped 4 bases from V and 7 bases from J, with 15 bases between. The CDR3 spans 14 residues. In germline, CDR1 is SGHRS, CDR2 YFSETQ.

Many counts were recorded for this clone. This chain joins TRBV4-2 and TRBJ1-1; a possible D gene is TRBD1 (5 bases). Germline V CDR1 and CDR2: LGHNA, YNFKEQ. CDR3 length equals 17 residues. V lost 6 bases and J 1 base, leaving 21 bases between the germline ends. CDR3 nucleotide sequence: TGTGCCAGCAGGGTTAGGGACCTAAAGATGGGGAACACTGAAGCTTTCTTT. Translating it yields CASRVRDLKMGNTEAFF.

This clone was counted many times. V is TRBV7-9 and J is TRBJ1-4, with D possibly matching TRBD1 (6 bases). V was shortened by 3 bases and J by 6 bases, with 8 bases between the two germline ends. Germline CDR1 is SEHNR and CDR2 is FQNEAQ (reference sequence). CDR3 length: 13 residues. The chain's CDR3 is CASSLGGYEKLFF. The CDR3 bases are TGTGCCAGCAGCTTGGGGGGCTATGAAAAACTGTTTTTT.

Points on this clone: Its ends do not fully match the called genes, so a read error is possible. The V and J genes are TRBV6-2 or TRBV6-3 and TRBJ2-5, with 12 bases fitting TRBD1. Germline CDR1 MNHEY, CDR2 SVGEGT. The CDR3 totals 18 residues. The CDR3 DNA reads TGTGCCAGCAGCCTTCGACCTGCCGGGACAGGGGGCAGAGAGATCCAGTACTTC. It yields the protein CASSLRPAGTGGREIQYF.

This clone has a count of ten or more. This chain connects TRBV6-6 to TRBJ2-1; possibly TRBD2 for D (6 bases). The V end was cut by 2 bases, the J end by 7 bases, with 18 bases between. The CDR3 extends over 16 amino acids. The germline V gene has CDR1 MNHNY and CDR2 SVGAGI (reference sequence). The CDR3 sequence is CASSYNPFPGRNEQFF. The CDR3 DNA reads TGTGCCAGCAGTTACAATCCTTTTCCGGGGAGGAATGAGCAGTTCTTC.

This clone was seen ten or more times. CDR3 sequence reads: CASSLGGEVNTEAFF. The CDR3 bases are TGTGCCAGCAGTTTAGGTGGAGAGGTGAACACTGAAGCTTTCTTT. This sequence joins TRBV12-3 or TRBV12-4 and TRBJ1-1; D not resolved. CDR3 length equals 15 residues. V lost 1 base and J lost 0, with 9 bases in between.

This clone has ten or more counts. The chain couples TRBV5-1 to TRBJ2-6; 10 nucleotides match TRBD1. The V segment lost 4 bases and the J segment 1 base; nucleotides outside the gene matches: 14. Germline loops: CDR1 SGHRS, CDR2 YFSETQ. The CDR3 has 20 amino acids. The CDR3 DNA reads as TGCGCCAGCAGCCTAAATGGACAGGGGGTAGCGTATTCTGGGGCCAACGTCCTGACTTTC. Translation gives CASSLNGQGVAYSGANVLTF.

This clone was seen ten or more times. Different DNA sequences within this sample yield the same CDR3. The V call is TRBV19, the J call TRBJ1-1, with D possibly TRBD1 on 6 matching bases. CDR1 is LNHDA, CDR2 SQIVND, per germline (reference sequence). V was pared by 9 bases and J by 1 base, with 9 bases between. The CDR3 has 12 amino acids. Here the CDR3 DNA reads TGTGCCAGCACAGGGAGGAACACTGAAGCTTTCTTT. Translation: CASTGRNTEAFF.

This clone occurred many times. The V and J genes are TRBV7-9 and TRBJ2-1, with 9 bases lining up with TRBD1. The CDR3 totals 19 residues. Germline CDR1 and CDR2: SEHNR and FQNEAQ (reference sequence). After removal of 1 base from V and 4 bases from J, the junction contained 14 bases not matched to a gene. The chain's CDR3 is CASSLVGQGGWPFYNEQFF. CDR3 DNA sequence: TGTGCCAGCAGCTTAGTGGGACAGGGTGGATGGCCCTTTTACAATGAGCAGTTCTTC.

This clone was counted many times. This chain links TRBV3-1 with TRBJ1-4, with TRBD1 identical over 9 bases. Germline values: CDR1 LGHDT, CDR2 YNNKEL (reference sequence). The CDR3 spans 14 residues. V was pared by 4 bases and J by 7 bases, with 4 bases of the junction left unmatched. The chain's CDR3 is CASSLRQGVEKLFF. In DNA, the CDR3 is TGTGCCAGCAGCCTCCGACAGGGGGTTGAAAAACTGTTTTTT.

This clone was picked up many times. The chain combines TRBV2 with TRBJ2-1; 10 nucleotides agree with TRBD2. This CDR3 has 12 residues. Germline lookup yields CDR1 SNHLY and CDR2 FYNNEI. J was trimmed by 10 bases and V by 5 bases; bases with no gene match: 2. CDR3 sequence reads: CASSLAGVEQFF. The CDR3 DNA reads TGTGCCAGCAGTCTAGCGGGAGTCGAGCAGTTCTTC. Full variable domain (outside the CDR3, taken from reference TRBV2 and TRBJ2-1): EPEVTQTPSHQVTQMGQEVILRCVPISNHLYFYWYRQILGQKVEFLVSFYNNEISEKSEIFDDQFSVERPDGSNFTLKIRSTKLEDSAMYFCASSLAGVEQFFGPGTRLTVL.

The J gene is TRBJ1-2, the V gene TRBV5-1, with 9 bases that match TRBD1. The V gene's germline CDR1 is SGHRS and CDR2 YFSETQ. This CDR3 has 16 residues. V lost 0 bases and J lost 2; bases outside the gene matches: 5. CDR3 sequence: CASSLETGQGNYGYTF. Here the CDR3 DNA reads TGCGCCAGCAGCTTGGAGACGGGACAGGGAAACTATGGCTACACCTTC. Full variable domain (remainder filled in from reference TRBV5-1 and TRBJ1-2): KAGVTQTPRYLIKTRGQQVTLSCSPISGHRSVSWYQQTPGQGLQFLFEYFSETQRNKGNFPGRFSGRQFSNSRSEMNVSTLELGDSALYLCASSLETGQGNYGYTFGSGTRLTVV.

This clone was found many times. V usage is TRBV7-9 and J usage is TRBJ1-3; unclear D gene. V was cut by 0 bases and J by 0 bases, with 3 bases left in between. Germline CDR1 reads SEHNR; CDR2 reads FQNEAQ (reference sequence). The CDR3 has 14 residues. The CDR3 sequence is CASSLAGSGNTIYF. CDR3 coding DNA: TGTGCCAGCAGCTTAGCGGGCTCTGGAAACACCATATATTTT. Complete variable domain (other parts from reference TRBV7-9 and TRBJ1-3): DTGVSQNPRHKITKRGQNVTFRCDPISEHNRLYWYRQTLGQGPEFLTYFQNEAQLEKSRLLSDRFSAERPKGSFSTLEIQRTEQGDSAMYLCASSLAGSGNTIYFGEGSWLTVV.

The sample holds many counts of this clone. This sequence joins TRBV6-1 and TRBJ2-3; the match to TRBD2 covers 8 bases. Looked up from germline, CDR1 is MNHNS and CDR2 is SASEGT. V lost 2 bases, J lost 5 bases, and 6 bases stayed unmatched. The CDR3 loop spans 15 amino acids. The DNA for the CDR3 is TGTGCCAGCAGTGAAACGTGGCTAGCGGGAGATACGCAGTATTTT. The encoded protein is CASSETWLAGDTQYF.

This clone occurred many times. This chain joins TRBV30 and TRBJ2-1, with 7 nucleotides matching TRBD1. The V gene's germline CDR1 is GTSNPN and CDR2 SVGIG (reference sequence). V gave up 0 bases and J gave up 10 bases; unmatched junction bases: 3. The length of the CDR3 is 12 residues. In DNA, the CDR3 is TGTGCCTGGAGTGTAGAAGGGGGCGAGCAGTTCTTC. This sequence encodes CAWSVEGGEQFF.

In this sample, this clone turned up many times. As DNA, the CDR3 is TGTGCCAGCAGTCCCAAGGGGGCGGGAATGGAGACCCAGTACTTC. This sequence encodes CASSPKGAGMETQYF. The chain joins TRBV12-3 or TRBV12-4 to TRBJ2-5, with a tentative D call TRBD1 (7 bases). V was shortened by 5 bases and J by 5 bases, with 18 bases between the two germline ends. This CDR3 comprises 15 residues.